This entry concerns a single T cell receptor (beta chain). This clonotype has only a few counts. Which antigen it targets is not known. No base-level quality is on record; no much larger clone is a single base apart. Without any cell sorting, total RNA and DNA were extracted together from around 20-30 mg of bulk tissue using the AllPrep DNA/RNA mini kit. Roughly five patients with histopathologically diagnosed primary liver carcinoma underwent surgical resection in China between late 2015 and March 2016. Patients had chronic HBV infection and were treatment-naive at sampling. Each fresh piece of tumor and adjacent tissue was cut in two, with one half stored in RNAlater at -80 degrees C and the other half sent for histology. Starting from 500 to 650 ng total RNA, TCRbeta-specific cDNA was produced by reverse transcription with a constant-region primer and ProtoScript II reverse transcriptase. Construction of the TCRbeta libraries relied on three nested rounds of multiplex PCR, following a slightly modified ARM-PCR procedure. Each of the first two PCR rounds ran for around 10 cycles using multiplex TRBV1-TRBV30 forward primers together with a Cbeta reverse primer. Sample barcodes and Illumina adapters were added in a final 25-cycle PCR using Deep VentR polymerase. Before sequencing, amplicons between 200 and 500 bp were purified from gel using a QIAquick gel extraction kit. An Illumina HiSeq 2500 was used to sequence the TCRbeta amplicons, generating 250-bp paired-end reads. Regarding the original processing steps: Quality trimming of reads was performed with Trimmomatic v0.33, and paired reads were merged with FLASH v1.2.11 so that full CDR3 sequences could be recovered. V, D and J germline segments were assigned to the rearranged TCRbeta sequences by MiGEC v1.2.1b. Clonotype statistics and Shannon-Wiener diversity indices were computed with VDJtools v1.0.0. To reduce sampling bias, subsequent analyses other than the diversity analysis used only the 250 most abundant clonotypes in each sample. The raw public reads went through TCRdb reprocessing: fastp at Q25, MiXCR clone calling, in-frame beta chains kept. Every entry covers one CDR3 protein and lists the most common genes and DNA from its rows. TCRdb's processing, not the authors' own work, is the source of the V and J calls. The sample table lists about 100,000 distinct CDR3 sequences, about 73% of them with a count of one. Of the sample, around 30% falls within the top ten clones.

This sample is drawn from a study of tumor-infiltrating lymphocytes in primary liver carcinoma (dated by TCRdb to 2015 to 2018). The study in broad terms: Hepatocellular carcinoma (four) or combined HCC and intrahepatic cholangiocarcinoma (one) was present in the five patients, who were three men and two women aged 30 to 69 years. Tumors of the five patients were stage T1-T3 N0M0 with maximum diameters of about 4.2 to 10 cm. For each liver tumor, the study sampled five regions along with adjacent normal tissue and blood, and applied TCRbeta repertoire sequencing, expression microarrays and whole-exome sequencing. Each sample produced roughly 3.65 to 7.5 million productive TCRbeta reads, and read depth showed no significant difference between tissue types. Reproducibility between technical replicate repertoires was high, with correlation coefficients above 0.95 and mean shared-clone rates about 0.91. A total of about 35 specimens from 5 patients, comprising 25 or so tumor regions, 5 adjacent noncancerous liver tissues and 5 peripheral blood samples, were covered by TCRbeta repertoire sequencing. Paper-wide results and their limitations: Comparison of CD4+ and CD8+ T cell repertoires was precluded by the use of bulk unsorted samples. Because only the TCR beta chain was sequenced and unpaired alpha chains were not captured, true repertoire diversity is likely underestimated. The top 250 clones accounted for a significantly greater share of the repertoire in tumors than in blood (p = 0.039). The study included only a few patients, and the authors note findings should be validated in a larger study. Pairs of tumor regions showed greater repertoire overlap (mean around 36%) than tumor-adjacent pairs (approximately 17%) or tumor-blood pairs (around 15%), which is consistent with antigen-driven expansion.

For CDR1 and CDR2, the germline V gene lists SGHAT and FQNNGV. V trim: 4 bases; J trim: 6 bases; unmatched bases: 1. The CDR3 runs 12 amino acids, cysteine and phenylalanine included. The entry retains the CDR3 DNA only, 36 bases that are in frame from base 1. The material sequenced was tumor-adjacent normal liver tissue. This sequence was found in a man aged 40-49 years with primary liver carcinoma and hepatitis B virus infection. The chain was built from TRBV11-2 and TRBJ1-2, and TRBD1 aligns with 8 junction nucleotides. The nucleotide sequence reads TGTGCCAGCAGCTCGACAGGGGATGGCTACACCTTC. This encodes CASSSTGDGYTF.